These T cell receptor beta chains were read from a single sample in a study of cytomegalovirus exposure and HLA in healthy donors. Using immunoSEQ multiplex PCR, the repertoire was profiled, and TCRdb retains in-frame clones only, with some absent. The data contain roughly 150,000 clones, over 75% of them singletons. Sequenced input: PBMCs. The receptors stem from a man aged 45 to 65 in good health and CMV-seropositive. CDR3s include the opening cysteine and the closing phenylalanine or tryptophan. D genes are given only for firm matches. For some rows the clone size is stated as once, few or many, or as a class when expanded; others skip it.

CASSRDTNTEAFF TGCGCCAGCAGCCGGGACACGAACACTGAAGCTTTCTTT TRBV5-1 . TRBJ1-1 .
CASRRQATGPSPYNEQFF TGTGCCAGTAGGAGACAGGCCACCGGGCCTAGCCCCTACAATGAGCAGTTCTTC TRBV19 . TRBJ2-1 .
CASSPGTGGNQPQHF TGTGCCAGCTCACCCGGGACAGGGGGCAATCAGCCCCAGCATTTT TRBV18 . TRBJ1-5 TRBD1
CASSSGGHQPQHF TGTGCCAGCAGCTCCGGGGGGCATCAGCCCCAGCATTTT TRBV11-2 few TRBJ1-5 .
CASRGEETQYF TGTGCCAGCAGAGGGGAAGAGACCCAGTACTTC TRBV2 . TRBJ2-5 .
CAWSVQGAPDSPLHF TGTGCCTGGAGCGTCCAGGGGGCGCCGGATTCACCCCTCCACTTT TRBV30 . TRBJ1-6 TRBD1
CASNRDSYNEQFF TGTGCCAGCAACCGGGACTCTTACAATGAGCAGTTCTTC TRBV2 . TRBJ2-1 .
CASSSLRVNTEAFF TGTGCCAGCAGCTCATTACGGGTGAACACTGAAGCTTTCTTT TRBV7-2 . TRBJ1-1 .
CAWMPSGGIDTQYF TGTGCCTGGATGCCTAGCGGGGGAATTGATACGCAGTATTTT TRBV30 . TRBJ2-3 TRBD2
CAWSGGGYEQYF TGTGCCTGGAGTGGTGGCGGCTACGAGCAGTACTTC TRBV30 . TRBJ2-7 .
CASSRTGGDEQYF TGTGCCAGCAGCAGGACAGGGGGCGACGAGCAGTACTTC TRBV7-8 . TRBJ2-7 TRBD1
CASRPDALGVDEQYF TGCGCCAGCCGACCGGACGCCCTAGGGGTGGACGAGCAGTACTTC TRBV5-1 . TRBJ2-7 .
CASSFRRGNEKLFF TGCGCCAGCAGCTTTCGTAGAGGAAATGAAAAACTGTTTTTT TRBV5-1 . TRBJ1-4 .
CASSLGQAPVEQYF TGTGCCAGCTCCCTAGGACAGGCCCCGGTCGAGCAGTACTTC TRBV18 . TRBJ2-7 TRBD1
CASSLTGSSTYEQYF TGTGCCAGCAGCCTCACGGGAAGTTCCACCTACGAGCAGTACTTC TRBV7-2 . TRBJ2-7 .
CASSLGGEHDGYTF TGTGCCAGCAGCTTAGGGGGGGAGCATGATGGCTACACCTTC TRBV7-9 . TRBJ1-2 .
CASSWGTSGELFF TGCGCCAGCAGCTGGGGGACTTCCGGGGAGCTGTTTTTT TRBV5-1 . TRBJ2-2 .
CAIAGTPKTDTQYF TGTGCCATCGCCGGGACTCCTAAAACAGATACGCAGTATTTT TRBV10-3 few TRBJ2-3 .
CASSLSGAGRSPLHF TGTGCCAGCAGTTTATCTGGGGCAGGTCGGTCACCCCTCCACTTT TRBV27 . TRBJ1-6 .
CASSLVGQGGEQYF TGTGCCAGCAGCTTAGTGGGACAGGGAGGCGAGCAGTACTTC TRBV11-2 once TRBJ2-7 TRBD1
CAWSSLAETQYF TGTGCCTGGAGTTCGTTAGCAGAGACCCAGTACTTC TRBV30 once TRBJ2-5 .
CASSQLGLANTGELFF TGCGCCAGCAGCCAACTTGGACTAGCGAACACCGGGGAGCTGTTTTTT TRBV5-1 . TRBJ2-2 TRBD2
CASSPQFSNQPQHF TGTGCCAGCAGCCCCCAATTTAGCAATCAGCCCCAGCATTTT TRBV7-8 . TRBJ1-5 .
CASSKIRGNTEAFF TGTGCCAGCAGCAAAATCAGGGGGAACACTGAAGCTTTCTTT TRBV7-9 . TRBJ1-1 .
CASSSQPAFF TGTGCCAGCAGCTCACAACCAGCTTTCTTT TRBV7-9 . TRBJ1-1 .
CASSLGLAALDTQYF TGCGCCAGCAGCCTGGGACTAGCGGCCCTAGATACGCAGTATTTT TRBV5-1 . TRBJ2-3 TRBD2
CASRPLTGTVGEQYF TGTGCCAGCAGACCGCTTACCGGGACAGTGGGGGAGCAGTACTTC TRBV6-5 . TRBJ2-7 TRBD1
CASSLVGFKNIQYF TGTGCCAGCAGTTTGGTCGGTTTCAAAAACATTCAGTACTTC TRBV27 . TRBJ2-4 .
CASSPSPGRGSGELFF TGTGCCAGCAGCCCATCACCGGGGCGGGGGTCCGGGGAGCTGTTTTTT TRBV9 . TRBJ2-2 TRBD2
CASSKRTGGDSPLHF TGTGCCAGCAGTAAACGGACAGGGGGCGATTCACCCCTCCACTTT TRBV25-1 . TRBJ1-6 TRBD1
CASSEWTGNDEQYF TGTGCCAGCAGTGAATGGACAGGGAATGACGAGCAGTACTTC TRBV6-1 . TRBJ2-7 TRBD1
CASSQGYSGNTIYF TGTGCCAGCAGCCAAGGCTACTCTGGAAACACCATATATTTT TRBV14 . TRBJ1-3 .
CASSPGTGPGNTIYF TGTGCCAGCAGCCCCGGGACAGGGCCTGGAAACACCATATATTTT TRBV5-8 . TRBJ1-3 TRBD1
CASSPFRRDAMGYTF TGTGCCAGCAGCCCTTTTCGGAGAGATGCTATGGGCTACACCTTC TRBV11-2 . TRBJ1-2 .
CASSVSSGGGSKQFF TGTGCCAGCAGCGTATCTTCAGGGGGCGGATCTAAGCAGTTCTTC TRBV11-2 once TRBJ2-1 TRBD1
CASSTPPGGRTEAFF TGTGCCAGCAGTACGCCCCCCGGCGGCCGTACTGAAGCTTTCTTT TRBV6-5 . TRBJ1-1 .
CASSPSGETQYF TGTGCCAGCTCACCGTCGGGAGAGACCCAGTACTTC TRBV18 . TRBJ2-5 .
CASAGQGNTGELFF TGTGCCAGCGCTGGACAGGGTAACACCGGGGAGCTGTTTTTT TRBV7-2 once TRBJ2-2 TRBD1
CASSPGTALNTEAFF TGTGCCAGCTCACCAGGGACAGCCTTGAACACTGAAGCTTTCTTT TRBV18 . TRBJ1-1 TRBD1
CASSYLPRSRGDEQYF TGCGCCAGCAGCTACTTGCCCCGCTCGCGGGGCGACGAGCAGTACTTC TRBV5-1 . TRBJ2-7 .
CASSDLGDRVYEQYF TGTGCCAGCAGTGATCTTGGGGACAGGGTTTACGAGCAGTACTTC TRBV25-1 . TRBJ2-7 TRBD1
CASSWGSNYGYPF TGTGCCAGCAGCTGGGGCTCTAACTATGGCTACCCCTTC TRBV5-4 . TRBJ1-2 .
CASRPQREVNGELFF TGCGCCAGCAGGCCCCAGCGGGAGGTGAACGGGGAGCTGTTTTTT TRBV5-1 few TRBJ2-2 TRBD2
CASSLRQNTEAFF TGTGCCAGCAGCCTAAGGCAGAACACTGAAGCTTTCTTT TRBV7-3 . TRBJ1-1 .